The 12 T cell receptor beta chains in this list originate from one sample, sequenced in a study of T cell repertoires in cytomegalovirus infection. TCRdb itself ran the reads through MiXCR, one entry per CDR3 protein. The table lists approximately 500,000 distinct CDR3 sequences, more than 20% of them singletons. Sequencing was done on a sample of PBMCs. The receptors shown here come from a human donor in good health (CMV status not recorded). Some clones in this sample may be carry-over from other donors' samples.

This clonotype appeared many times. The CDR3 nucleotides are TGTGCCAGCAGCCCCGCCCGGCGGGAGGGCACCGGGGAGCTGTTTTTT. Translating it yields CASSPARREGTGELFF. This chain links TRBV7-8 with TRBJ2-2; 9 bases are a match to TRBD2. This CDR3 comprises 16 residues. The V segment lost 5 bases and the J segment 4 bases; nucleotides outside the gene matches: 8. Germline V lookup: CDR1 SGHVS, CDR2 FQNEAQ.

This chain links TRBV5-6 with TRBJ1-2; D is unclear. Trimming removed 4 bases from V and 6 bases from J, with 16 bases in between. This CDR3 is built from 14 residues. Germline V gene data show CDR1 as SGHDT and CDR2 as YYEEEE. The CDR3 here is CASSPGALFNGYTF. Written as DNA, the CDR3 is TGTGCCAGCAGCCCGGGAGCACTGTTCAATGGCTACACCTTC.

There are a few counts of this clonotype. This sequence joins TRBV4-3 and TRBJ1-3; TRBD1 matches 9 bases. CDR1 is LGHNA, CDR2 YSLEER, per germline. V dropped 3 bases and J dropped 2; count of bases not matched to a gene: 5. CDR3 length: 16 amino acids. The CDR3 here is CASSQTRQGAGNTIYF. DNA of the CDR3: TGCGCCAGCAGCCAGACCAGACAGGGGGCTGGAAACACCATATATTTT.

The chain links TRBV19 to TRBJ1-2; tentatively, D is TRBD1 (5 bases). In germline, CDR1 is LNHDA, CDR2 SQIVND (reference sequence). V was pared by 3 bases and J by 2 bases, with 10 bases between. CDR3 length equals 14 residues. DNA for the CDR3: TGTGCCAGTAGTATCGCTGACAGAAACTATGGCTACACCTTC. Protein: CASSIADRNYGYTF.

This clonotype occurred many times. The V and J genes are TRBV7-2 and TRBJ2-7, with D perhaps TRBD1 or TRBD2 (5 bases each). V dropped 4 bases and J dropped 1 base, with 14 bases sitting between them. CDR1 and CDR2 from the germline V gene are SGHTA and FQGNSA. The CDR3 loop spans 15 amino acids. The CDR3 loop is CASSWDVGVSYEQYV. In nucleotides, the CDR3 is TGTGCCAGCAGCTGGGACGTGGGAGTATCCTACGAGCAGTACGTC.

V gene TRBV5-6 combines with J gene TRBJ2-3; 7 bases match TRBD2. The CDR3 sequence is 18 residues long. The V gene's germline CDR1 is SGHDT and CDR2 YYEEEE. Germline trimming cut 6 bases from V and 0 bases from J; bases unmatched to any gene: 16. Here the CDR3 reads CASILFSGTTTSTDTQYF. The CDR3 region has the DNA TGTGCCAGCATCCTCTTCTCCGGGACTACCACTAGCACAGATACGCAGTATTTT.

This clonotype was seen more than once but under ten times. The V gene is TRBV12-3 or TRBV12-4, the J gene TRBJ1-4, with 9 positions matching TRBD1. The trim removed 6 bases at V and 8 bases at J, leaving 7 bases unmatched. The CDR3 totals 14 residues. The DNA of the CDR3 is TGTGCCAGCAGATCGACAGGGGGAGTGGAAAAACTGTTTTTT. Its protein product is CASRSTGGVEKLFF.

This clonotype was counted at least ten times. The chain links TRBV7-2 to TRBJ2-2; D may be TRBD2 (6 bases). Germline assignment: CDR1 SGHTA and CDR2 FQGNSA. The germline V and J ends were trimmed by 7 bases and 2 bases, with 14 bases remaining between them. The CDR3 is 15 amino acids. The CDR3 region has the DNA TGTGCCAGCACGCGACGGGACTTCAACACCGGGGAGCTGTTTTTT. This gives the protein CASTRRDFNTGELFF.

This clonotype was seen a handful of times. CDR3 in amino acids: CASSPRLERTGELFF. CDR3 nucleotides: TGTGCCAGCAGCCCCCGGTTGGAGAGGACCGGGGAGCTGTTTTTT. The V gene is TRBV11-2, the J gene TRBJ2-2, with unresolved D. The CDR3 length is 15 residues. V was pared by 5 bases and J by 5 bases, with 15 bases between. Germline V gives CDR1 SGHAT, CDR2 FQNNGV.

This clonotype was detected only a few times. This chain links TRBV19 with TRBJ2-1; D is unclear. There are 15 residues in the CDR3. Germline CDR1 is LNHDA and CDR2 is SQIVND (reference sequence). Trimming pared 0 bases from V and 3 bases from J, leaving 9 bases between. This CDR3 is CASSIDHYFYNEQFF. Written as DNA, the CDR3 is TGTGCCAGTAGTATAGATCATTACTTCTACAATGAGCAGTTCTTC.

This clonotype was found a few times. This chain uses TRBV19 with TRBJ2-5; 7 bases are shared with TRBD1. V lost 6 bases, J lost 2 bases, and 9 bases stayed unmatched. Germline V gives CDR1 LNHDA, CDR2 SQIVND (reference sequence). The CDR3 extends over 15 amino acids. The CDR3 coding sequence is TGTGCCAGTAGGATTGGCAGGGGGTGGCAAGAGACCCAGTACTTC. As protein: CASRIGRGWQETQYF. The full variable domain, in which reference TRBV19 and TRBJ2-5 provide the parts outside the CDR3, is DGGITQSPKYLFRKEGQNVTLSCEQNLNHDAMYWYRQDPGQGLRLIYYSQIVNDFQKGDIAEGYSVSREKKESFPLTVTSAQKNPTAFYLCASRIGRGWQETQYFGPGTRLLVL.

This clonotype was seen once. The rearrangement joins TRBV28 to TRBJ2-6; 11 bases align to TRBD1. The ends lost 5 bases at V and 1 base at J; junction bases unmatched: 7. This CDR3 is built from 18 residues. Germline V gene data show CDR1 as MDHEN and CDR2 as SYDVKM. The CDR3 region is CASSLRTGGRSGANVLTF. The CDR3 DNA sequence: TGTGCCAGCAGTCTTAGGACAGGGGGCAGGTCTGGGGCCAACGTCCTGACTTTC.